Below, one TCR beta chain is given with its context. Seattle cases were enrolled at active infection and followed longitudinally. The sample belongs to a study of blood T cell repertoires in COVID-19. Study details: Specimens from acute and convalescent COVID-19 originated in the United States, Italy and Spain. From T cells, B-cell-depleted T cells, or PBMCs came the material, which was cDNA or gDNA.

Original handling: Nucleated cell counts were estimated from reference gene primer amplification. Repertoires were generated with immunoSEQ multiplex PCR, while TCRdb's copy carries only in-frame clones and drops some. The DNA gave D and trimming, while V, J and clone size come from that table. The sample has 100,000 to 150,000 clones; approximately 74% are singletons. The source of this sequence is a man older than 75 with COVID-19, enrolled during active disease. The sample comprised peripheral blood.

This CDR3 is CASSLSLGLAREQFF. The CDR3 DNA is TGTGCCAGCAGTTTGTCCCTTGGACTAGCTCGGGAGCAGTTCTTC. The chain joins TRBV28 to TRBJ2-1; 8 bases agree with TRBD2. Losses at the gene ends were 3 bases for V and 10 bases for J; bases not matched to a gene: 11. This CDR3 is built from 15 residues. Germline V gene data show CDR1 as MDHEN and CDR2 as SYDVKM. Looking up the rest from reference TRBV28 and TRBJ2-1 gives the full variable domain: DVKVTQSSRYLVKRTGEKVFLECVQDMDHENMFWYRQDPGLGLRLIYFSYDVKMKEKGDIPEGYSVSREKKERFSLILESASTNQTSMYLCASSLSLGLAREQFFGPGTRLTVL.